These 10 T cell receptor beta chains originate from one sample sequenced in a study of shared clonotypes between healthy human individuals. Clones were read by immunoSEQ multiplex PCR, and TCRdb kept only the in-frame ones, dropping some. The table lists approximately 1,500,000 clones, approximately 98% of them singletons, with roughly 0.42% in the top ten. Sequenced material: naive CD4+ T cells sorted from blood. Subset given: CD45RA+ positively selected. The receptor source for this set is a man in his thirties or forties in good health.

In DNA form, the CDR3 reads TGTGCCAGCAGCACGGACAGAGGTCAGCCCCAGCATTTT. Translating it yields CASSTDRGQPQHF. The gene calls are TRBV7-2 and TRBJ1-5; tentatively, D is TRBD1 (6 bases). Germline CDR1 is SGHTA and CDR2 is FQGNSA. Trimming removed 5 bases at V and 6 bases at J, with 11 bases between. This CDR3 has 13 amino acids.

This chain connects TRBV21-1 to TRBJ2-3; TRBD2 was called by the table and not checked on the DNA. TRBV21-1 is deemed a pseudogene. The CDR3 totals 14 residues. CDR3 bases: TGTGCCAGCAGCCTGGGGGGGGGCCCAGATACGCAGTATTTT. Amino acids: CASSLGGGPDTQYF.

On this clone: The sample contains more than one DNA sequence encoding this CDR3. V usage is TRBV7-9 and J usage is TRBJ2-7, with TRBD1 matching over 7 bases. CDR1 and CDR2 from the germline V gene are SEHNR and FQNEAQ (reference sequence). V dropped 4 bases and J dropped 2; count of bases not matched to a gene: 2. The CDR3 is made up of 13 amino acids. The CDR3 spells CASSSGQTYEQYF. CDR3 nucleotides: TGTGCCAGCAGCTCGGGACAGACCTACGAGCAGTACTTC.

The chain is built from TRBV28 and TRBJ2-5; D gene uncertain. This CDR3 contains 14 residues. CDR1 is MDHEN, CDR2 SYDVKM, per germline. With 2 bases removed from V and 3 bases from J, the gap between germline ends came to 10 bases. CDR3 in DNA: TGTGCCAGCAGTTTAAGTACCATCGAAGAGACCCAGTACTTC. It is translated as CASSLSTIEETQYF.

The rearrangement uses TRBV28 and TRBJ1-1; a possible D gene is TRBD1 (5 bases). The V and J ends lost 11 bases and 4 bases respectively, with 17 bases between them. Germline CDR1 and CDR2: MDHEN and SYDVKM. The CDR3 runs 13 residues. The CDR3 DNA is TGTGCCCTTCGGGACGGGACCAGCACTGAAGCTTTCTTT. Translating gives CALRDGTSTEAFF. The complete variable domain, with remaining parts taken from reference TRBV28 and TRBJ1-1, reads DVKVTQSSRYLVKRTGEKVFLECVQDMDHENMFWYRQDPGLGLRLIYFSYDVKMKEKGDIPEGYSVSREKKERFSLILESASTNQTSMYLCALRDGTSTEAFFGQGTRLTVV.

Of note for this clone: The junction shows a germline mismatch at one end, possibly a read error. The V and J genes are TRBV11-2 and TRBJ2-3; D is unclear. The length of the CDR3 is 13 residues. Per germline, CDR1 SGHAT and CDR2 FQNNGV. CDR3 sequence reads: CASTLYGADTQYF. The CDR3 DNA sequence: TGTGCCAGCACCTTATACGGCGCAGATACGCAGTATTTT.

This chain connects TRBV7-2 to TRBJ1-1, with D uncertain. V shed 1 base and J shed 7 bases, with 13 bases lying between them. CDR1 and CDR2 from the germline V gene are SGHTA and FQGNSA. There are 14 residues in the CDR3. CDR3: CASSLDSGRNEAFF. CDR3 nucleotide sequence: TGTGCCAGCAGCTTAGATTCCGGTCGGAATGAAGCTTTCTTT.

The chain has TRBV18 and TRBJ2-1; TRBD1 agrees at 8 bases. Germline-derived CDR1 and CDR2 are KGHSH and LQKENI. The J segment lost 8 bases and the V segment lost 2 bases, leaving 14 bases of the junction unmatched. This CDR3 has 17 amino acids. The DNA of the CDR3 is TGTGCCAGCTCACCAAGAAGACAGGGGATCGGGGCCGATGAGCAGTTCTTC. Translating it yields CASSPRRQGIGADEQFF.

The chain combines TRBV28 with TRBJ2-7, with TRBD2 matching 8 bases. V lost 6 bases, J lost 3 bases, and 7 bases stayed unmatched. The germline gives CDR1 MDHEN, CDR2 SYDVKM. CDR3 length: 14 residues. The CDR3 sequence: CASRSRGGLYEQYF. CDR3 in DNA: TGTGCCAGCAGATCCCGGGGGGGACTCTACGAGCAGTACTTC. Drawing the rest from reference TRBV28 and TRBJ2-7, the complete variable domain is DVKVTQSSRYLVKRTGEKVFLECVQDMDHENMFWYRQDPGLGLRLIYFSYDVKMKEKGDIPEGYSVSREKKERFSLILESASTNQTSMYLCASRSRGGLYEQYFGPGTRLTVT.

The chain carries TRBV9 and TRBJ1-1; D ambiguous. The V gene's germline CDR1 is SGDLS and CDR2 YYNGEE. The CDR3 length is 14 residues. Trimming took 4 bases from V and 7 from J, leaving 17 bases between them. The CDR3 is CASSLTSVSGEAFF. As DNA, the CDR3 is TGTGCCAGCAGCCTGACCTCTGTCTCTGGTGAAGCTTTCTTT.